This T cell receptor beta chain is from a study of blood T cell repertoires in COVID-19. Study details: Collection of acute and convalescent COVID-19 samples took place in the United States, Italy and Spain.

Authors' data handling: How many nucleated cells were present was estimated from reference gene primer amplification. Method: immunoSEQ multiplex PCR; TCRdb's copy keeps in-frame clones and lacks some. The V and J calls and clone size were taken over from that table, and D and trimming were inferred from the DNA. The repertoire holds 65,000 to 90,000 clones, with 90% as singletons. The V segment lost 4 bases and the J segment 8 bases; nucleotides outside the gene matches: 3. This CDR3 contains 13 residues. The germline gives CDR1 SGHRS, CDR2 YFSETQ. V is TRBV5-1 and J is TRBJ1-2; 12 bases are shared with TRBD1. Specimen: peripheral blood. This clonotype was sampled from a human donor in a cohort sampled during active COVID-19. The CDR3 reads CASSGDRGQGYTF. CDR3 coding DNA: TGCGCCAGCAGCGGGGACAGGGGGCAGGGCTACACCTTC.